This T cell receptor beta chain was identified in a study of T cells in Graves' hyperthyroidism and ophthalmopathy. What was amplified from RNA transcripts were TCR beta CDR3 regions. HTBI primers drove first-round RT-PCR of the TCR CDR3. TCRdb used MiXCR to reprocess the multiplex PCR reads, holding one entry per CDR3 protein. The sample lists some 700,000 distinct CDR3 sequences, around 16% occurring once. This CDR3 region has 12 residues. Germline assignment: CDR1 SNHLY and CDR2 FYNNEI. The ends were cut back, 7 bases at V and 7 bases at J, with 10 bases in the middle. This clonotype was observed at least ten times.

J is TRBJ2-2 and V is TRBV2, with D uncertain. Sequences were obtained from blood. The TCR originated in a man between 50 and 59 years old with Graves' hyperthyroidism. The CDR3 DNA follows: TGTGCCAGCATAGCCGGATACGGGGAGCTGTTTTTT. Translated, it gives CASIAGYGELFF.